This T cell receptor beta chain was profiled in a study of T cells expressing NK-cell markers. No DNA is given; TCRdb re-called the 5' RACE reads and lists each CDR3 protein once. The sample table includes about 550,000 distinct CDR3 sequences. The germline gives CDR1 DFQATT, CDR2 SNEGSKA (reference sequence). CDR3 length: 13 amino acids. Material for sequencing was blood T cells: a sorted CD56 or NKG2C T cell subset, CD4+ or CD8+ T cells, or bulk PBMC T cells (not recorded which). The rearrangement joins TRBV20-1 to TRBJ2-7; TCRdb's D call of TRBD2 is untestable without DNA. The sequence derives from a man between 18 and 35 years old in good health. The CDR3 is CSAPIAGFYEQYF.